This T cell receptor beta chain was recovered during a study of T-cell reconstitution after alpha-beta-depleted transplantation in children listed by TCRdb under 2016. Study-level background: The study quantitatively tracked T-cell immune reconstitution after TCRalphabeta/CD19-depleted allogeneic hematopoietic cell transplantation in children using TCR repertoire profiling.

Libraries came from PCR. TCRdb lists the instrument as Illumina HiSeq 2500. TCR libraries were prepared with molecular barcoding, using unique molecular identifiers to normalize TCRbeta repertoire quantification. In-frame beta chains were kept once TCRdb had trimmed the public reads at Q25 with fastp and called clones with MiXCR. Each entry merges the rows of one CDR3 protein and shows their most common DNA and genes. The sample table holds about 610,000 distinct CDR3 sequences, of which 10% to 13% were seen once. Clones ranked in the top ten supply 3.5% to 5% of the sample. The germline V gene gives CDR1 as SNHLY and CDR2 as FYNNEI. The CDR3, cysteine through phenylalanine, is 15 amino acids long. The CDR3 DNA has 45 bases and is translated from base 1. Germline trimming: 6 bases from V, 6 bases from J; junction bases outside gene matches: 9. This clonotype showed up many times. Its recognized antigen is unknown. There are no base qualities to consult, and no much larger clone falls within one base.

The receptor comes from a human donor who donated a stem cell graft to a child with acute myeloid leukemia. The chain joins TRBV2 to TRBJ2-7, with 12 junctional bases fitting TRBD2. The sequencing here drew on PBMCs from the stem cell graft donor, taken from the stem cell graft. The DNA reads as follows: TGTGCCAGCAGGGAAAGGACTAGCGGGATCCTCGAGCAGTACTTC. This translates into CASRERTSGILEQYF.